This TCR beta chain was profiled in a study of T-cell memory formation after mild COVID-19. On this clonotype itself: Its antigen remains unidentified.

5'RACE primed at constant segments yielded TCR alpha and TCR beta cDNA libraries bearing sample barcodes and UMIs. TCRdb redid the calling of the 5' RACE reads with MiXCR, one entry per CDR3 protein. The repertoire holds a few hundred thousand distinct CDR3 sequences, with 15% to 20% as singletons. Study conclusions and caveats: That cross-reactive memory joined was suggested by some responding clones appearing in pre-infection memory. CD4+ contracting clones were mainly CM and EM; CD8+ ones, EMRA.

The TCR sequence derives from a man between 18 and 29 years old who had mild COVID-19 (a few samples of this study predate the infection). Cell type and time point are not known. Sequenced sample: PBMCs or a T cell subset sorted from them (not recorded which).

The CDR3 nucleotides are TGCAGCGTTGAAGATCGCGGGACCCCCTACAATGAGCAGTTCTTC. Translation gives CSVEDRGTPYNEQFF. V usage is TRBV29-1 and J usage is TRBJ2-1, with TRBD2 as a possible D gene (6 bases). This CDR3 comprises 15 residues. V lost 0 bases, J lost 2 bases, and 11 bases lay in between. Germline CDR1 and CDR2: SQVTM and ANQGSEA.